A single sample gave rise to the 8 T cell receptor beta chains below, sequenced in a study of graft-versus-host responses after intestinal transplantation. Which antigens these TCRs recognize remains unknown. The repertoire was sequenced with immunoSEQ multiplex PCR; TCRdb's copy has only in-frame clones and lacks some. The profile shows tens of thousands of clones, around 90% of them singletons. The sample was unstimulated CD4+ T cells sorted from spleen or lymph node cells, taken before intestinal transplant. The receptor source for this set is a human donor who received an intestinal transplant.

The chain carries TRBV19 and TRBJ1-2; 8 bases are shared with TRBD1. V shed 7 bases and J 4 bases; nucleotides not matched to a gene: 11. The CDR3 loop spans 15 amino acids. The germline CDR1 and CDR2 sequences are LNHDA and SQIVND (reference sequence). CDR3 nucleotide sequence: TGTGCCAGTACCCCGGACAGGGCGGCACTCTATGGCTACACCTTC. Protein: CASTPDRAALYGYTF.

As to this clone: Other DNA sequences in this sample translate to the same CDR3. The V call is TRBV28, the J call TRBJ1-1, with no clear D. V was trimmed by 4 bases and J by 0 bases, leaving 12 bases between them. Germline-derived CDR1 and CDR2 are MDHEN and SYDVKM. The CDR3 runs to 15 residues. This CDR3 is CASSSPRTVNTEAFF. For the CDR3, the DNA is TGTGCCAGCAGTTCTCCTAGGACTGTGAACACTGAAGCTTTCTTT.

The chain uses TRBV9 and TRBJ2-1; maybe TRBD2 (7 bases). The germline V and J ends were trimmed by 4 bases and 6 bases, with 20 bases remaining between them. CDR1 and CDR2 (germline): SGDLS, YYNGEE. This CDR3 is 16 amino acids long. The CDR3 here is CASSPLGGPVGNEQFF. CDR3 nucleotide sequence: TGTGCCAGCAGCCCACTGGGGGGGCCGGTTGGCAATGAGCAGTTCTTC.

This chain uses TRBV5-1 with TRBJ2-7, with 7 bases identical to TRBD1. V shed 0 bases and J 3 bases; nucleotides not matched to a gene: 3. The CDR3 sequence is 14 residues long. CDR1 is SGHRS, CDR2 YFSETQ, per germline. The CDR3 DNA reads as TGCGCCAGCAGCTTGGACAGGGGAAGCTACGAGCAGTACTTC. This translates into CASSLDRGSYEQYF.

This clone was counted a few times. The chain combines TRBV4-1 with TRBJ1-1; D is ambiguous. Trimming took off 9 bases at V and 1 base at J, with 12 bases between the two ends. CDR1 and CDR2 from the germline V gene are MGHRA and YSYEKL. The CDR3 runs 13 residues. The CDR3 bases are TGCGCCAGTGCGTCAAGGGCGAACACTGAAGCTTTCTTT. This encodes CASASRANTEAFF.

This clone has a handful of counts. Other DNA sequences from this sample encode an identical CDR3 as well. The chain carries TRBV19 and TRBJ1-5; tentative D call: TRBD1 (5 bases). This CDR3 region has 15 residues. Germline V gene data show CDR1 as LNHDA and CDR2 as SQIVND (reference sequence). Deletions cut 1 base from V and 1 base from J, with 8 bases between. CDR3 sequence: CASSIVGGSNQPQHF. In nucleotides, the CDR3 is TGTGCCAGTAGTATAGTGGGGGGAAGCAATCAGCCCCAGCATTTT.

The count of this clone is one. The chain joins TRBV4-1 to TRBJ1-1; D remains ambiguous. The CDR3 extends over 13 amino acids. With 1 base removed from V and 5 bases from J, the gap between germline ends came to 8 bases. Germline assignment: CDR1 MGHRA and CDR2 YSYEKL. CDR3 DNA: TGCGCCAGCAGCCAAGTCCTGGGAACTGAAGCTTTCTTT. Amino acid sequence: CASSQVLGTEAFF.

CDR3 protein: CASRSPPYEQYF. Here the CDR3 DNA reads TGTGCCAGCAGAAGTCCTCCCTACGAGCAGTACTTC. This chain joins TRBV2 and TRBJ2-7; D gene unclear. The CDR3 is made up of 12 amino acids. The germline gives CDR1 SNHLY, CDR2 FYNNEI. V dropped 6 bases and J dropped 2 bases, with 8 bases sitting between them.